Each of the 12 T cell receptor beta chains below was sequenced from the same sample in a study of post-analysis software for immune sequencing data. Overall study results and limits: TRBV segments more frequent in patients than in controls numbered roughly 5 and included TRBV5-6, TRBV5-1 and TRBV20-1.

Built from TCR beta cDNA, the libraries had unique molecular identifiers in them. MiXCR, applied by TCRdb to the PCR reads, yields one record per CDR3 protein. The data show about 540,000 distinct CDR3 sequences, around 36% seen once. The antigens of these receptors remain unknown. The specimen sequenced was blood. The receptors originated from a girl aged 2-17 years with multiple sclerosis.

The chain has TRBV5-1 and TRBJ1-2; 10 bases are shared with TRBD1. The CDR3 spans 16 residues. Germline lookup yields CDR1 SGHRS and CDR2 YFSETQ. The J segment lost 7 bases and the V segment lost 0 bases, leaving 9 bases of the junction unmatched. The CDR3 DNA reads TGCGCCAGCAGCTTGGGTATAGTGACAGGGGGCGTTGGCTACACCTTC. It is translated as CASSLGIVTGGVGYTF.

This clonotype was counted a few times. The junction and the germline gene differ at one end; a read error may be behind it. The CDR3 bases are TGTGCCAGCAGACGCGACAGGACGCTCTCCTGCGAGCAGTACTTC. Translating it yields CASRRDRTLSCEQYF. This chain connects TRBV6-5 to TRBJ2-7; D perhaps matches TRBD1 (6 bases). The V gene's germline CDR1 is MNHEY and CDR2 SVGAGI. This CDR3 has 15 amino acids.

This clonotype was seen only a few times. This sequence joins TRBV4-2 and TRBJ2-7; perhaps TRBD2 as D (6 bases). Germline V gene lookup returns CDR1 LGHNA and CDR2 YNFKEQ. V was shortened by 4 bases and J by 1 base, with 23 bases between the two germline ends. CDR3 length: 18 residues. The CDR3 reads CASSRTSGAGQLSYEQYF. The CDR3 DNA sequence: TGTGCCAGCAGCCGTACTTCGGGAGCAGGCCAGTTATCCTACGAGCAGTACTTC.

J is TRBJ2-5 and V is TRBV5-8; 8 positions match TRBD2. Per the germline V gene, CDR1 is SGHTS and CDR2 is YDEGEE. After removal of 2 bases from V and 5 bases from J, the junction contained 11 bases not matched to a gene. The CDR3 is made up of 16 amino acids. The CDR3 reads CASSFKIAGFGETQYF. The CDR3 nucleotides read TGTGCCAGCAGCTTTAAAATAGCGGGGTTCGGGGAGACCCAGTACTTC.

The CDR3 nucleotides are TGTGCCAGCATGATAAAGGCAGGGGTGGGGTATGGCTACACCTTC. It specifies CASMIKAGVGYGYTF. V and J are TRBV6-5 and TRBJ1-2; D might be TRBD1 (6 bases). The CDR3 runs to 15 residues. The germline CDR1 and CDR2 sequences are MNHEY and SVGAGI. V was clipped by 7 bases and J by 5 bases, with 20 bases between them.

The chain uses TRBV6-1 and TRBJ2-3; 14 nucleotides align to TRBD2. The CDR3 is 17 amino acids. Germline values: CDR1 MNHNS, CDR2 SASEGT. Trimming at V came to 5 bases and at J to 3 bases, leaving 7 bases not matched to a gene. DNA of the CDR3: TGTGCCAGCAGTAAGACTAGCGGGGGGGCCATTACAGATACGCAGTATTTT. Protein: CASSKTSGGAITDTQYF.

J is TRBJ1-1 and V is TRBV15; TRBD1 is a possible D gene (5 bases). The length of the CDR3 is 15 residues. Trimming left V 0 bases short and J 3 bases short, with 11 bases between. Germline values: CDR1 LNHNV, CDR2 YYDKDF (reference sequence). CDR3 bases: TGTGCCACCAGCAGAGAAGATTTAGGGGACACTGAAGCTTTCTTT. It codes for CATSREDLGDTEAFF.

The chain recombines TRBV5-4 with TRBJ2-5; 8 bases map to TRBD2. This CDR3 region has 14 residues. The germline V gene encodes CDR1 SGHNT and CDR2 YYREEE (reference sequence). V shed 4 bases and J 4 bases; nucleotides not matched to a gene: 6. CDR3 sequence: CASSRGGGRETQYF. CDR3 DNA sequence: TGTGCCAGCAGCCGTGGCGGGGGGCGAGAGACCCAGTACTTC.

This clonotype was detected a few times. The DNA for the CDR3 is TGTGCCAGCAGTGAATTTAGGGGCTACGAGCAGTACTTC. Its protein is CASSEFRGYEQYF. This chain links TRBV25-1 with TRBJ2-7; maybe TRBD1 (5 bases). Per the germline V gene, CDR1 is MGHDK and CDR2 is SYGVNS. V lost 1 base to trimming and J lost 3 bases, with 7 bases between them. The CDR3 sequence is 13 residues long.

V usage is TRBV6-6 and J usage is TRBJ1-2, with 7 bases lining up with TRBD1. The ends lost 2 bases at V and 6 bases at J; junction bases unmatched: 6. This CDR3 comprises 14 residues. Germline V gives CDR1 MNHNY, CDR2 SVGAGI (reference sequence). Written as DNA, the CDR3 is TGTGCCAGCAGTTACAGGGGGCGGATTGATGGCTACACCTTC. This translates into CASSYRGRIDGYTF.

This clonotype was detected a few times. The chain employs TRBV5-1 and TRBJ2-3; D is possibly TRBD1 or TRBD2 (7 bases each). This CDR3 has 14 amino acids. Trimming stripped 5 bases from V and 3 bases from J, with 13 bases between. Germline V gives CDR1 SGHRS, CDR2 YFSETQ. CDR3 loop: CASRRQGGTDTQYF. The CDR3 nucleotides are TGCGCCAGCAGGCGCCAGGGGGGGACAGATACGCAGTATTTT.

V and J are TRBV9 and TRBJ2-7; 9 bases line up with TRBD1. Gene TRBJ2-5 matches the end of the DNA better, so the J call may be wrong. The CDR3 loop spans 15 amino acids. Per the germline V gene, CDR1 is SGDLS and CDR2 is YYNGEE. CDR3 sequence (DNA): TGTGCCAGCAGCGTGGACGGGACAGGGAAGGAGACCCAGTACTTC. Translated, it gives CASSVDGTGKETQYF.